A single sample is the source of the 3 T cell receptor beta chains below, sequenced in a study of T cell repertoires in cytomegalovirus infection. TCRdb reprocessed the reads with MiXCR, giving one entry per CDR3 protein. The profile shows roughly 760,000 distinct CDR3 sequences, 35% of them singletons. The sequencing input was PBMCs. The origin of the receptors is a human donor in good health (CMV status not recorded). Some clones in this sample may be carry-over from other donors' samples.

This clonotype was picked up a small number of times. CDR3: CASMTRDNQPQHF. CDR3 coding DNA: TGTGCCAGCATGACGCGGGACAATCAGCCCCAGCATTTT. The chain employs TRBV6-1 and TRBJ1-5; D is unclear. V was trimmed by 7 bases and J by 3 bases, leaving 10 bases between them. Germline values: CDR1 MNHNS, CDR2 SASEGT. CDR3 length equals 13 residues.

V usage is TRBV28 and J usage is TRBJ1-6; no clear D gene. With 7 bases removed from V and 4 bases from J, the gap between germline ends came to 11 bases. Germline CDR1 is MDHEN and CDR2 is SYDVKM. The CDR3 has 14 residues. CDR3 DNA sequence: TGTGCCAGCATCTCAGGACCATATAATTCACCCCTCCACTTT. This codes for CASISGPYNSPLHF.

This chain uses TRBV7-2 with TRBJ2-2, with 8 bases matching TRBD2. J gave up 5 bases and V 2 bases, and 7 bases lay outside the gene matches. Germline CDR1 and CDR2: SGHTA and FQGNSA. The length of the CDR3 is 16 residues. The CDR3 protein is CASSLTGTSRTGELFF. CDR3 sequence (DNA): TGTGCCAGCAGCTTAACCGGGACTAGTAGGACCGGGGAGCTGTTTTTT.